A selection of T cell receptor beta chains follows, all from one sample in a study of blood T cell repertoires in COVID-19. Profiling relied on immunoSEQ multiplex PCR, and the TCRdb table lists in-frame clones only, not all of them. The table records around 250,000 clones, less than 95% of them present only once. Sequencing was done on a sample of PBMCs or T cells enriched from blood (not recorded which). The receptors come from a man in his forties or fifties who had been exposed to COVID-19. The CDR3 runs from the conserved cysteine through the conserved F or W. Fields, in order: V gene, clone size, D gene, J gene, CDR3 protein, CDR3 DNA. A D gene is named only where the DNA matches it firmly. The listing skips clone size in some rows; elsewhere it reads once, few, many or a size class.

v_call: TRBV5-1; clone_size: NA; d_call: NA; j_call: TRBJ2-2; cdr3_aa: CASSFLDRANTGELFF; cdr3_nt: TGCGCCAGCAGCTTTTTGGACAGAGCAAACACCGGGGAGCTGTTTTTT
v_call: TRBV4-1; clone_size: NA; d_call: TRBD2; j_call: TRBJ2-3; cdr3_aa: CASSQFGGLAGSTDTQYF; cdr3_nt: TGCGCCAGCAGCCAATTCGGGGGACTAGCGGGGAGCACAGATACGCAGTATTTT
v_call: TRBV4-1; clone_size: NA; d_call: TRBD2; j_call: TRBJ2-1; cdr3_aa: CASSQEGTSVYEQFF; cdr3_nt: TGCGCCAGCAGCCAAGAAGGGACTAGCGTCTATGAGCAGTTCTTC
v_call: TRBV27; clone_size: NA; d_call: TRBD2; j_call: TRBJ2-1; cdr3_aa: CATGLAGGYNSYNEQFF; cdr3_nt: TGTGCCACCGGATTAGCGGGAGGGTATAACTCCTACAATGAGCAGTTCTTC
v_call: TRBV15; clone_size: NA; d_call: NA; j_call: TRBJ1-6; cdr3_aa: CATSRVRENSPLHF; cdr3_nt: TGTGCCACCAGCAGAGTTCGAGAAAATTCACCCCTCCACTTT
v_call: TRBV28; clone_size: NA; d_call: TRBD1; j_call: TRBJ1-2; cdr3_aa: CASRPRGTGRTYGYTF; cdr3_nt: TGTGCCAGCAGACCTCGCGGGACAGGGAGGACCTATGGCTACACCTTC
v_call: TRBV5-1; clone_size: NA; d_call: TRBD1; j_call: TRBJ1-1; cdr3_aa: CASSGTGGPNTEAFF; cdr3_nt: TGCGCCAGCAGCGGGACAGGGGGACCGAACACTGAAGCTTTCTTT
v_call: TRBV28; clone_size: NA; d_call: TRBD2; j_call: TRBJ2-1; cdr3_aa: CASRVRSGINNEQFF; cdr3_nt: TGTGCCAGCAGAGTCCGTAGCGGGATAAACAATGAGCAGTTCTTC
v_call: TRBV6-2/TRBV6-3; clone_size: NA; d_call: NA; j_call: TRBJ1-1; cdr3_aa: CASSDAGQTPGAFF; cdr3_nt: TGTGCCAGCAGCGATGCCGGACAGACACCCGGAGCTTTCTTT
v_call: TRBV30; clone_size: once; d_call: NA; j_call: TRBJ2-5; cdr3_aa: CAWSEQWETQYF; cdr3_nt: TGTGCCTGGAGCGAACAGTGGGAGACCCAGTACTTC
v_call: TRBV11-1; clone_size: NA; d_call: TRBD2; j_call: TRBJ2-1; cdr3_aa: CASSLGLAGGLNEQFF; cdr3_nt: TGTGCCAGCAGCTTAGGGCTAGCGGGAGGACTCAATGAGCAGTTCTTC
v_call: TRBV12-3/TRBV12-4; clone_size: NA; d_call: TRBD1; j_call: TRBJ1-5; cdr3_aa: CASSRTGNQPQHF; cdr3_nt: TGTGCCAGCAGTCGGACAGGGAATCAGCCCCAGCATTTT
v_call: TRBV28; clone_size: NA; d_call: TRBD1; j_call: TRBJ2-7; cdr3_aa: CASSPPGQGIHEQYF; cdr3_nt: TGTGCCAGCAGTCCCCCTGGACAGGGTATCCACGAGCAGTACTTC
v_call: TRBV7-5; clone_size: NA; d_call: NA; j_call: TRBJ2-1; cdr3_aa: CVRSLVLGQPINEQFF; cdr3_nt: TGTGTCAGAAGCTTAGTCCTCGGACAGCCCATCAATGAGCAGTTCTTC
v_call: TRBV7-9; clone_size: NA; d_call: TRBD1; j_call: TRBJ1-5; cdr3_aa: CASSLVAGGRFGNQPQHF; cdr3_nt: TGTGCCAGCAGCTTAGTCGCAGGGGGCCGGTTTGGCAATCAGCCCCAGCATTTT
v_call: TRBV12-5; clone_size: NA; d_call: TRBD1; j_call: TRBJ2-1; cdr3_aa: CASGTGTGRFREQFF; cdr3_nt: TGTGCTAGTGGTACCGGGACAGGGAGATTCAGGGAGCAGTTCTTC